A single TCR beta chain is shown here with its context. Its antigen remains unknown. Use of 60 Vbeta and 13 Jbeta primers characterized the PCR. Libraries were prepared by immunoSEQ multiplex PCR; TCRdb keeps only in-frame clonotypes and omits some of them. Of about 160,000 clones listed, about four fifths are singletons. The data belong to a study of cytomegalovirus exposure and HLA in healthy donors. Study-wide points: A later analysis, which compared TCR beta chains of equal frequency, found the HLA-associated ones more clonally expanded. Later analysis showed most CMV-associated TCR beta chains appearing HLA-restricted. Cytomegalovirus status, reportedly, was diagnosed with high specificity and sensitivity by the classifier.

Sequencing input: PBMCs. The sequence was collected from a male donor in good health and CMV-seropositive.

The CDR3 coding sequence is TGTGCCAGCAGGGGGACAGGGGGCGTTCTCGAGCAGTACTTC. It is translated as CASRGTGGVLEQYF. The chain recombines TRBV6-6 with TRBJ2-7, with 12 bases identical to TRBD1. Germline CDR1 and CDR2: MNHNY and SVGAGI (reference sequence). The junction had 6 bases not matched to a gene; V was cut back by 6 bases and J by 6 bases. CDR3 length equals 14 residues.